This is a list of T cell receptor beta chains from one sample in a study of T cells in Graves' hyperthyroidism and ophthalmopathy. TCRdb re-derived calls from the multiplex PCR reads in MiXCR, one entry per CDR3 protein. The sample holds roughly 740,000 distinct CDR3 sequences, about a sixth seen once. What was sequenced was blood. All receptors derive from a man in his late teens or twenties with Graves' hyperthyroidism. The CDR3 runs from the conserved cysteine through the conserved F or W.

CDR3: CSARGTGGAGNQPQHF; J: TRBJ1-5; V: TRBV20-1; length: 16
CDR3: CASSFQRRLAGAGQYF; J: TRBJ2-7; V: TRBV28; length: 16
CDR3: CASSTGLAGSYEQYF; J: TRBJ2-7; V: TRBV18; length: 15
CDR3: CASAGGRGYTF; J: TRBJ1-2; V: TRBV7-2; length: 11
CDR3: CASSQDVLAGVKYNEQFF; J: TRBJ2-1; V: TRBV4-3; length: 18
CDR3: CAIQKQGSYEQYF; J: TRBJ2-7; V: TRBV7-9; length: 13
CDR3: CASSAAGAEETQYF; J: TRBJ2-5; V: TRBV7-3; length: 14
CDR3: CASHLRTEAFF; J: TRBJ1-1; V: TRBV6-1; length: 11
CDR3: CASSLLLASEQYF; J: TRBJ2-7; V: TRBV7-2; length: 13
CDR3: CASSDRGQGEAFF; J: TRBJ1-1; V: TRBV12-3/TRBV12-4; length: 13
CDR3: CASSIRPGLAGGKYNEQFF; J: TRBJ2-1; V: TRBV11-2; length: 19
CDR3: CAWSTSIGAVNQPQHF; J: TRBJ1-5; V: TRBV30; length: 16
CDR3: CASDGGTNYGYTF; J: TRBJ1-2; V: TRBV28; length: 13
CDR3: CASSARIQETQYF; J: TRBJ2-5; V: TRBV6-2/TRBV6-3; length: 13
CDR3: CARNLQGFGNEQFF; J: TRBJ2-1; V: TRBV18; length: 14
CDR3: CSARHTSSLYNEQFF; J: TRBJ2-1; V: TRBV20-1; length: 15
CDR3: CASSTRTGSTEAFF; J: TRBJ1-1; V: TRBV27; length: 14